One sample yielded the 15 T cell receptor beta chains listed below, sequenced in a study of beta chain features in type 1 diabetes listed by TCRdb under 2018. Libraries were made using the immunoSEQ multiplex PCR assay. The High Capacity cDNA Reverse Transcription Kit was used to reverse transcribe all of the isolated RNA, meaning that expressed TCRB transcripts were what got sequenced. TCRdb limited this immuneACCESS table to in-frame rearrangements with V and J called. A share of clones is missing; checked studies link under half to unresolved V genes, and the rest is unexplained. For this sample the table gives about 900,000 clones, of which about 17% were detected only once. The ten largest clones represent 0.02% to 0.025% of the sample. Source material: naive CD4+ T cells from blood. The cell subset or site label, as the study defines it: true naive CD4+ T cells. These receptors originate from a woman younger than 35 in good health.

V and J are TRBV28 and TRBJ2-7, with TRBD2 as a possible D gene (5 bases). The CDR3 spans 14 residues. Germline assignment: CDR1 MDHEN and CDR2 SYDVKM. Trimming took 6 bases from V and 6 from J, leaving 18 bases between them. The CDR3 region has the DNA TGTGCCAGCAGGGAACCGGGATTCCTGACCGAGCAGTACTTC. Protein product: CASREPGFLTEQYF.

This sequence joins TRBV2 and TRBJ2-3, with TRBD2 as a possible D gene (5 bases). This CDR3 is 12 amino acids long. V was trimmed by 8 bases and J by 4 bases, leaving 10 bases between them. Germline-derived CDR1 and CDR2 are SNHLY and FYNNEI. CDR3 sequence reads: CASRPEADTQYF. For the CDR3, the DNA is TGTGCCAGCCGCCCGGAGGCAGATACGCAGTATTTT.

This clone was detected only a few times. V gene TRBV5-4 combines with J gene TRBJ2-7; possibly TRBD1 for D (6 bases). The J call may not be correct, given that the DNA end is closer to TRBJ2-5. This CDR3 spans 14 amino acids. Germline V CDR1 and CDR2: SGHNT, YYREEE (reference sequence). The CDR3 protein is CASSQGQRQETQYF. As DNA, the CDR3 is TGTGCCAGCAGCCAAGGACAGAGGCAAGAGACCCAGTACTTC.

The CDR3 reads CATSRGKNRDRFNQPQHF. CDR3 sequence (DNA): TGTGCCACCAGCAGAGGGAAGAACCGGGACAGGTTCAATCAGCCCCAGCATTTT. The genes are TRBV15 and TRBJ1-5, with TRBD1 identical over 8 bases. CDR1 and CDR2 (germline): LNHNV, YYDKDF (reference sequence). V lost 1 base, J lost 3 bases, and 11 bases stayed unmatched. CDR3 size: 18 residues. Full variable domain (rest looked up from reference TRBV15 and TRBJ1-5): DAMVIQNPRYQVTQFGKPVTLSCSQTLNHNVMYWYQQKSSQAPKLLFHYYDKDFNNEADTPDNFQSRRPNTSFCFLDIRSPGLGDTAMYLCATSRGKNRDRFNQPQHFGDGTRLSIL.

V and J are TRBV7-2 and TRBJ2-7, with D perhaps TRBD1 (5 bases). The CDR3 runs 12 residues. CDR1 is SGHTA and CDR2 is FQGNSA in the germline V gene. V lost 6 bases, J lost 4 bases, and 10 bases lay in between. The CDR3 coding sequence is TGTGCCAGCAGGTCGACAGATTACGAGCAGTACTTC. It encodes CASRSTDYEQYF.

This chain uses TRBV10-3 with TRBJ2-7; D might be TRBD1 or TRBD2, each matching 7 bases. The CDR3 spans 14 residues. In germline, CDR1 is ENHRY, CDR2 SYGVKD. With 6 bases removed from V and 2 bases from J, the gap between germline ends came to 14 bases. The CDR3 DNA sequence: TGTGCCATCAGGGGGGGGCAGGGGGCCTACGAGCAGTACTTC. Amino acid sequence: CAIRGGQGAYEQYF.

V and J are TRBV10-3 and TRBJ1-1; unclear D gene. The V end was cut by 7 bases, the J end by 5 bases, with 17 bases between. Germline CDR1 is ENHRY and CDR2 is SYGVKD. The CDR3 consists of 14 residues. The CDR3 sequence is CAIIPTQGGTEAFF. Here the CDR3 DNA reads TGTGCCATCATCCCGACCCAAGGAGGGACTGAAGCTTTCTTT.

The chain recombines TRBV6-5 with TRBJ2-1; 7 bases agree with TRBD1. CDR1 and CDR2 from the germline V gene are MNHEY and SVGAGI. The CDR3 totals 11 residues. The ends lost 10 bases at V and 14 bases at J; junction bases unmatched: 11. CDR3 DNA: TGTGCCATCAAAGGACAGGATCGGAAGTTCTTC. It yields the protein CAIKGQDRKFF.

This clone was counted only a few times. This chain uses TRBV7-9 with TRBJ2-1, with 7 bases matching TRBD2. Trimming took 5 bases from V and 0 from J; bases not matched to a gene: 7. In germline, CDR1 is SEHNR, CDR2 FQNEAQ (reference sequence). The CDR3 runs to 16 residues. CDR3 DNA: TGTGCCAGCAGCAGACTAGCTTCTAGCTCCTACAATGAGCAGTTCTTC. Translated, it gives CASSRLASSSYNEQFF.

V is TRBV5-1 and J is TRBJ2-1, with TRBD2 matching over 8 bases. J gave up 5 bases and V 4 bases, and 8 bases lay outside the gene matches. Germline V gene sequence: CDR1 SGHRS, CDR2 YFSETQ. The CDR3 sequence is 15 residues long. The CDR3 region has the DNA TGCGCCAGCAGCCTCTTAGCGGGGCCCCACAATGAGCAGTTCTTC. It specifies CASSLLAGPHNEQFF.

The rearrangement uses TRBV27 and TRBJ1-2; weak D call: TRBD1 (5 bases). The germline CDR1 and CDR2 sequences are MNHEY and SMNVEV (reference sequence). The CDR3 is 15 amino acids. Trimming pared 8 bases from V and 7 bases from J, leaving 23 bases between. CDR3 DNA: TGTGCCAGCCGGCCCTCCGGGACGGTGGCCCGTGGCTACACCTTC. It translates to CASRPSGTVARGYTF.

The chain couples TRBV7-2 to TRBJ2-3; D unresolved. This CDR3 contains 14 residues. From germline, CDR1 is SGHTA and CDR2 FQGNSA. Between the trimmed V and J ends, which lost 4 bases and 0 bases, there was a span of 8 bases. The CDR3 sequence: CASSSVPSTDTQYF. The CDR3 DNA reads as TGTGCCAGCAGCTCAGTGCCTAGCACAGATACGCAGTATTTT. The full variable domain, in which reference TRBV7-2 and TRBJ2-3 provide the parts outside the CDR3, is GAGVSQSPSNKVTEKGKDVELRCDPISGHTALYWYRQSLGQGLEFLIYFQGNSAPDKSGLPSDRFSAERTGGSVSTLTIQRTQQEDSAVYLCASSSVPSTDTQYFGPGTRLTVL.

The gene calls are TRBV5-4 and TRBJ2-2; TRBD2 agrees at 9 bases. The germline V gene encodes CDR1 SGHNT and CDR2 YYREEE (reference sequence). The length of the CDR3 is 16 residues. The V and J ends lost 4 bases and 7 bases, in that order; junction bases with no gene match: 11. This chain's CDR3 is CASSPRAGGPFGELFF. CDR3 bases: TGTGCCAGCAGCCCTCGGGCGGGAGGGCCGTTCGGGGAGCTGTTTTTT.

This clone turned up a few times. This chain uses TRBV6-5 with TRBJ2-5; TRBD1 matches 10 bases. Germline trimming cut 4 bases from V and 5 bases from J; bases unmatched to any gene: 7. Germline V gene sequence: CDR1 MNHEY, CDR2 SVGAGI. The CDR3 sequence is 15 residues long. In DNA, the CDR3 is TGTGCCAGCAGTTCGACAGGGGGCCAGTGGGAGACCCAGTACTTC. This sequence encodes CASSSTGGQWETQYF.

This clone has a single count. The chain carries TRBV6-6 and TRBJ1-5; D is unresolved. The CDR3 is 16 amino acids. The germline gives CDR1 MNHNY, CDR2 SVGAGI (reference sequence). The V end was cut by 2 bases, the J end by 1 base, with 12 bases between. This CDR3 reads CASSYPTSLSNQPQHF. The CDR3 DNA sequence: TGTGCCAGCAGTTACCCCACATCGTTGAGCAATCAGCCCCAGCATTTT.